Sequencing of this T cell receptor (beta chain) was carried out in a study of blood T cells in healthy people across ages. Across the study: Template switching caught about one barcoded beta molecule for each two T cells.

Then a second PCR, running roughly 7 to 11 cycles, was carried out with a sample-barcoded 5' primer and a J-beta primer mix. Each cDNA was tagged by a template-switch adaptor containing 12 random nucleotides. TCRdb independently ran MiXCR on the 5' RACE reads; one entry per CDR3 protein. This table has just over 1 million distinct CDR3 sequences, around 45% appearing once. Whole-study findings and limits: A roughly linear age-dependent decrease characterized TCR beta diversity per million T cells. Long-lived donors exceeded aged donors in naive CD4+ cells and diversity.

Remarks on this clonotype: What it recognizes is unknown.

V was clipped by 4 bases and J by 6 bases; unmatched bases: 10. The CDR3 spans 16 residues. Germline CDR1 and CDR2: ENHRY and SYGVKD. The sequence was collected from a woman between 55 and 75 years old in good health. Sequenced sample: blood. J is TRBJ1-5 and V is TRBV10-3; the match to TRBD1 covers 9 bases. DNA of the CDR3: TGTGCCATCAGTGCCGGGACAGGGCAAGGAAGTCAGCCCCAGCATTTT. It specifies CAISAGTGQGSQPQHF.